Below, 22 T cell receptor beta chains from the same sample are listed, as sequenced in a study of T cells in localized non-small cell lung cancer. Here immunoSEQ multiplex PCR was the method, and the copy in TCRdb shows in-frame clones only, minus some. Altogether tens of thousands of clones are present, around 86% being singletons, with the ten largest covering approximately 6.4%. This material consisted of peripheral blood, taken before any cancer treatment. Receptors were obtained from a man aged 40-75 years with stage I lung adenocarcinoma.

This clone has just a few counts. The sample carries other DNA sequences with the same CDR3. J is TRBJ1-5 and V is TRBV6-5, with D perhaps TRBD1 (6 bases). The germline V and J ends were trimmed by 5 bases and 4 bases, with 9 bases remaining between them. The germline V gene has CDR1 MNHEY and CDR2 SVGAGI. The CDR3 covers 13 residues. The CDR3 bases are TGTGCCAGCAGTGGACAGCAGAATCAGCCCCAGCATTTT. Amino acids: CASSGQQNQPQHF.

By share, this clone counts as medium-sized. The J gene is TRBJ1-2, the V gene TRBV21-1; TRBD1, the D gene given by the table, was not confirmed from the DNA. TRBV21-1 is tagged as a pseudogene. CDR3 size: 14 residues. The CDR3 DNA is TGTGCCAGCAGCAGGCAGGGAAGATTTTATGGCTACACCTTC. Amino acid sequence: CASSRQGRFYGYTF.

The rearrangement uses TRBV6-5 and TRBJ2-3; D remains unclear. The CDR3 is 12 residues long. V gave up 6 bases and J gave up 2 bases, with 6 bases separating them. The germline V gene encodes CDR1 MNHEY and CDR2 SVGAGI. Here the CDR3 DNA reads TGTGCCAGCAGCCCCAACACAGATACGCAGTATTTT. Its protein product is CASSPNTDTQYF.

This chain connects TRBV6-6 to TRBJ2-3; a possible D gene is TRBD2 (6 bases). This CDR3 is built from 16 residues. V lost 2 bases and J lost 7, with 19 bases in between. Germline V CDR1 and CDR2: MNHNY, SVGAGI (reference sequence). The DNA for the CDR3 is TGTGCCAGCAGTTACGAAGGTGGAGGGTTGGCAAATACGCAGTATTTT. Amino acids: CASSYEGGGLANTQYF.

This chain connects TRBV12-5 to TRBJ2-2; no clear D. CDR1 and CDR2 (germline): LGHNT, FRNRAP. The V gene lost 3 bases and the J gene lost 5 bases, with 13 bases spanning the gap. CDR3 size: 15 residues. The CDR3 is CASGFGGSRTGELFF. DNA for the CDR3: TGTGCTAGTGGTTTCGGCGGTAGCCGGACCGGGGAGCTGTTTTTT.

The J gene is TRBJ2-1, the V gene TRBV7-2; 15 bases fit TRBD2. Trimming cost V 5 bases and J 6 bases; bases outside gene matches: 2. Germline V lookup: CDR1 SGHTA, CDR2 FQGNSA. The length of the CDR3 is 15 residues. The chain's CDR3 is CASSQGLAGGNEQFF. The CDR3 DNA reads TGTGCCAGCAGCCAGGGACTAGCGGGAGGCAATGAGCAGTTCTTC.

The chain joins TRBV7-8 to TRBJ1-1, with D uncertain. Per the germline V gene, CDR1 is SGHVS and CDR2 is FQNEAQ. V gave up 3 bases and J gave up 4 bases, with 9 bases separating them. The CDR3 covers 13 residues. The chain's CDR3 is CASSFAVRTEAFF. The CDR3 DNA sequence: TGTGCCAGCAGCTTCGCGGTACGCACTGAAGCTTTCTTT.

The V call is TRBV5-6, the J call TRBJ2-2; a possible D gene is TRBD1 (5 bases). Trimming pared 5 bases from V and 3 bases from J, leaving 17 bases between. Germline V gene data show CDR1 as SGHDT and CDR2 as YYEEEE. The CDR3 extends over 16 amino acids. The DNA for the CDR3 is TGTGCCAGCAGTCATGGTGGGGCCCCGTACACCGGGGAGCTGTTTTTT. Translating it yields CASSHGGAPYTGELFF. Based on the CDR3 plus reference TRBV5-6 and TRBJ2-2, the full variable domain is DAGVTQSPTHLIKTRGQQVTLRCSPKSGHDTVSWYQQALGQGPQFIFQYYEEEERQRGNFPDRFSGHQFPNYSSELNVNALLLGDSALYLCASSHGGAPYTGELFFGEGSRLTVL.

The chain carries TRBV7-9 and TRBJ2-7, with unresolved D. The CDR3 contains 15 residues. Germline lookup yields CDR1 SEHNR and CDR2 FQNEAQ (reference sequence). The germline V and J ends were trimmed by 1 base and 3 bases, with 13 bases remaining between them. The CDR3 spells CASSLGPAPIYEQYF. DNA for the CDR3: TGTGCCAGCAGCTTAGGGCCAGCCCCTATCTACGAGCAGTACTTC. Full variable domain (remainder filled in from reference TRBV7-9 and TRBJ2-7): DTGVSQNPRHKITKRGQNVTFRCDPISEHNRLYWYRQTLGQGPEFLTYFQNEAQLEKSRLLSDRFSAERPKGSFSTLEIQRTEQGDSAMYLCASSLGPAPIYEQYFGPGTRLTVT.

The rearrangement uses TRBV11-2 and TRBJ1-2; the D is unclear. The CDR3 is 15 residues long. V was cut by 2 bases and J by 0 bases, with 10 bases left in between. Looked up from germline, CDR1 is SGHAT and CDR2 is FQNNGV. CDR3 region: CASSLISLTNYGYTF. CDR3 sequence (DNA): TGTGCCAGCAGCTTAATTAGTTTGACTAACTATGGCTACACCTTC.

The table lists this clone with a count of one. The chain uses TRBV27 and TRBJ1-2, with TRBD1 matching 8 bases. Germline-derived CDR1 and CDR2 are MNHEY and SMNVEV (reference sequence). V lost 5 bases and J lost 6; bases outside the gene matches: 8. The CDR3 runs 14 residues. The CDR3 DNA reads as TGTGCCAGCAGTCCACTGCGGACAGGGAATGGCTACACCTTC. Translating it yields CASSPLRTGNGYTF.

The J gene is TRBJ1-2, the V gene TRBV5-6, with 9 bases that match TRBD1. V dropped 2 bases and J dropped 2; count of bases not matched to a gene: 1. From germline, CDR1 is SGHDT and CDR2 YYEEEE. CDR3 size: 14 residues. The CDR3 here is CASSFGTGNYGYTF. The DNA of the CDR3 is TGTGCCAGCAGCTTTGGGACAGGGAACTATGGCTACACCTTC.

The sample holds one count of this clone. The gene calls are TRBV19 and TRBJ1-1, with D uncertain. Trimming cost V 3 bases and J 4 bases, with 9 bases left between them. CDR3 length equals 13 residues. Germline CDR1 LNHDA, CDR2 SQIVND (reference sequence). CDR3 coding DNA: TGTGCCAGTAGTATGGAGGTTTTCACTGAAGCTTTCTTT. Translation gives CASSMEVFTEAFF.

The chain recombines TRBV4-3 with TRBJ2-5; maybe TRBD2 (6 bases). This CDR3 has 15 amino acids. V lost 1 base and J lost 1, with 10 bases in between. Germline lookup yields CDR1 LGHNA and CDR2 YSLEER. Here the CDR3 DNA reads TGCGCCAGCAGCCAAGTACCGGGACTCCAAGAGACCCAGTACTTC. Amino acid sequence: CASSQVPGLQETQYF.

This chain uses TRBV6-1 with TRBJ2-7; D possibly corresponds to TRBD2 (5 bases). V was pared by 1 base and J by 9 bases, with 13 bases between. CDR3 length: 13 amino acids. Germline V gene lookup returns CDR1 MNHNS and CDR2 SASEGT. For the CDR3, the DNA is TGTGCCAGCAGTGAAGTAGAGGGAGTAGGGCAGTACTTC. It encodes CASSEVEGVGQYF.

The rearrangement joins TRBV2 to TRBJ2-7; D perhaps matches TRBD1 (6 bases). CDR3 length: 14 residues. Germline CDR1 reads SNHLY; CDR2 reads FYNNEI. Trimming left V 6 bases short and J 6 bases short, with 18 bases between. The CDR3 bases are TGTGCCAGCAGGGAGAAAAACAGGGTTAGCGAGCAGTACTTC. Residues: CASREKNRVSEQYF.

The chain has TRBV7-9 and TRBJ2-7, with TRBD2 identical over 14 bases. This CDR3 is built from 16 residues. In germline, CDR1 is SEHNR, CDR2 FQNEAQ (reference sequence). The junction had 5 bases not matched to a gene; V was cut back by 5 bases and J by 2 bases. The CDR3 here is CASSPGTSGSAYEQYF. DNA of the CDR3: TGTGCCAGCAGCCCAGGGACTAGCGGGAGTGCCTACGAGCAGTACTTC.

The rearrangement joins TRBV5-1 to TRBJ2-1; D remains unclear. The CDR3 runs 13 residues. Trimming removed 2 bases from V and 5 bases from J, with 8 bases in between. CDR1 and CDR2 (germline): SGHRS, YFSETQ. The CDR3 spells CASSLEVDNEQFF. The CDR3 bases are TGCGCCAGCAGCTTAGAAGTGGACAATGAGCAGTTCTTC.

The chain combines TRBV27 with TRBJ2-3; no firm D call. Trimming stripped 5 bases from V and 2 bases from J, with 8 bases between. Per germline, CDR1 MNHEY and CDR2 SMNVEV (reference sequence). The CDR3 runs to 13 residues. In DNA, the CDR3 is TGTGCCAGCAGTCTCACTCTCACAGATACGCAGTATTTT. This sequence encodes CASSLTLTDTQYF.

The V call is TRBV7-9, the J call TRBJ1-6; D not certain. Germline V gene sequence: CDR1 SEHNR, CDR2 FQNEAQ (reference sequence). V gave up 5 bases and J gave up 4 bases, with 6 bases separating them. The CDR3 contains 13 residues. DNA for the CDR3: TGTGCCAGCAGCATGACTTATAATTCACCCCTCCACTTT. Its translation: CASSMTYNSPLHF.

The CDR3 region is CASSLGRINEQFF. Here the CDR3 DNA reads TGTGCCAGCAGCTTAGGACGCATCAATGAGCAGTTCTTC. The chain employs TRBV7-8 and TRBJ2-1; D remains ambiguous. CDR1 and CDR2 (germline): SGHVS, FQNEAQ. The CDR3 consists of 13 residues. The ends were cut back, 1 base at V and 6 bases at J, with 7 bases in the middle.

The rearrangement uses TRBV5-4 and TRBJ2-5, with D perhaps matching TRBD2 (6 bases). V was cut by 1 base and J by 8 bases, with 12 bases left in between. This CDR3 is 13 amino acids long. CDR1 is SGHNT, CDR2 YYREEE, per germline (reference sequence). The DNA of the CDR3 is TGTGCCAGCAGCTTGTGGGCTAGCGAAACCCAGTACTTC. Its translation: CASSLWASETQYF.